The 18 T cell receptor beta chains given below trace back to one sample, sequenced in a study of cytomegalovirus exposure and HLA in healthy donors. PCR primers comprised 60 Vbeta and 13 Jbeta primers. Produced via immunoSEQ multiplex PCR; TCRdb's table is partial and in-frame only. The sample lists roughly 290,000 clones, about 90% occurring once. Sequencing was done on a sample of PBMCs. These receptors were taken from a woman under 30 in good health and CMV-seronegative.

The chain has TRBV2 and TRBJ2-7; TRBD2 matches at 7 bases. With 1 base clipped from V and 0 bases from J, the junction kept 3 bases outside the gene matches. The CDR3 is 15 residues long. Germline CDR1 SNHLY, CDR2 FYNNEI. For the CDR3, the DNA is TGTGCCAGCAGTGAAGTTGGGGGGGGCTCCTACGAGCAGTACTTC. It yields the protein CASSEVGGGSYEQYF.

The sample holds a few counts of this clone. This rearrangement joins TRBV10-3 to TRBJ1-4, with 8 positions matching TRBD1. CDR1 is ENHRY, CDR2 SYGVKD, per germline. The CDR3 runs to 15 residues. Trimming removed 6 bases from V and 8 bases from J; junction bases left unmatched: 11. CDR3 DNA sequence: TGTGCCATCAGCGATAGGACAGGGAGTAAGGAAAAACTGTTTTTT. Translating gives CAISDRTGSKEKLFF.

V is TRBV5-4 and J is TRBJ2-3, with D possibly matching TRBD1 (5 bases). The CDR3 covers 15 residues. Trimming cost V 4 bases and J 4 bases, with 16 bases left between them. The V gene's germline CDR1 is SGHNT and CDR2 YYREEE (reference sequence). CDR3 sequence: CASSLPLGAADTQYF. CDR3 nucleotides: TGTGCCAGCAGCCTCCCGTTAGGGGCGGCAGATACGCAGTATTTT.

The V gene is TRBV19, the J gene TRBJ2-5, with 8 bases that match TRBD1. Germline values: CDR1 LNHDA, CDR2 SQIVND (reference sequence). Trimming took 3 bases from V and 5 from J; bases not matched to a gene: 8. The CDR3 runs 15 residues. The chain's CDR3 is CASSIDRGAAETQYF. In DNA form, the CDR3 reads TGTGCCAGTAGTATCGACAGGGGCGCGGCTGAGACCCAGTACTTC.

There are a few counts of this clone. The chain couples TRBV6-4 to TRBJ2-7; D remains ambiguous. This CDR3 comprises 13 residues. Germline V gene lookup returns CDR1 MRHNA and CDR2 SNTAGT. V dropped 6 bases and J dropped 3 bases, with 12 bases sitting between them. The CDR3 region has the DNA TGTGCCAGCAGGGCAGGATTGATCTACGAGCAGTACTTC. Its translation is CASRAGLIYEQYF.

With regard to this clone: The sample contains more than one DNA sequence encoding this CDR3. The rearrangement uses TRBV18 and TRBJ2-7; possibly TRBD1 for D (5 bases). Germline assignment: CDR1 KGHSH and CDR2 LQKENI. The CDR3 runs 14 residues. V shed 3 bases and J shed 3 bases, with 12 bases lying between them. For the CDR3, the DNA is TGTGCCAGCTCACCCAGAGACAGTCTCTACGAGCAGTACTTC. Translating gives CASSPRDSLYEQYF.

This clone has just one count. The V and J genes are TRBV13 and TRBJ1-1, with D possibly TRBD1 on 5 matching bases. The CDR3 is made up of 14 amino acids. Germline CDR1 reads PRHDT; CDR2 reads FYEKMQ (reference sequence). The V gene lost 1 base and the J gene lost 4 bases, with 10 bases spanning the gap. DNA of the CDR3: TGTGCCAGCAGCTTAGACGCAGGGCGCACTGAAGCTTTCTTT. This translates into CASSLDAGRTEAFF.

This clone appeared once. This CDR3 reads CASSLTGGNEQFF. The CDR3 DNA reads as TGTGCCAGCAGCTTGACAGGGGGCAATGAGCAGTTCTTC. The chain has TRBV7-9 and TRBJ2-1; 9 bases are shared with TRBD1. J lost 6 bases, V lost 3 bases, and 0 bases had no gene match. CDR3 length: 13 residues. Germline-derived CDR1 and CDR2 are SEHNR and FQNEAQ (reference sequence).

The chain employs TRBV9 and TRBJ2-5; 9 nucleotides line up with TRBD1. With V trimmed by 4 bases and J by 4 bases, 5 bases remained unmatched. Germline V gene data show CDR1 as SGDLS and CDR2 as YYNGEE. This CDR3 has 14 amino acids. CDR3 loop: CASSPQGAGETQYF. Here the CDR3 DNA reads TGTGCCAGCAGCCCACAGGGGGCAGGAGAGACCCAGTACTTC.

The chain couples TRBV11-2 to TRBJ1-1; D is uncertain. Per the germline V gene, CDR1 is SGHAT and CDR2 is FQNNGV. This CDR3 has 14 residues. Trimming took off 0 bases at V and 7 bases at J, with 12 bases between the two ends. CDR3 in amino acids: CASSLESRIIEAFF. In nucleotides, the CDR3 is TGTGCCAGCAGCTTAGAATCCAGAATCATTGAAGCTTTCTTT.

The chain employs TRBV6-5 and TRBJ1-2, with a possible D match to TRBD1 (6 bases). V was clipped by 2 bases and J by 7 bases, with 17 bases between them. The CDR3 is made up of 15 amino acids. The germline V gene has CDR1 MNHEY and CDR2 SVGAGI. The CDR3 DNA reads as TGTGCCAGCAGTTACCTGCAAGGGGGGGCCGGTGGCTACACCTTC. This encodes CASSYLQGGAGGYTF.

The CDR3 DNA follows: TGTGCCAGCAGCCCCGGGGGGGCCTACGAGCAGTACTTC. It translates to CASSPGGAYEQYF. The chain carries TRBV27 and TRBJ2-7, with 8 bases identical to TRBD2. Per germline, CDR1 MNHEY and CDR2 SMNVEV (reference sequence). V lost 6 bases, J lost 2 bases, and 3 bases stayed unmatched. The CDR3 totals 13 residues.

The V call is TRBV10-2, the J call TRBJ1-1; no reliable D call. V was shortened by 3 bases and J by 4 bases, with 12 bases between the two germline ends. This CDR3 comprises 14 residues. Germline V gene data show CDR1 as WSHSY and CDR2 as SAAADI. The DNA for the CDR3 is TGCGCCAGCAGTGAAATAACAGATCGCACTGAAGCTTTCTTT. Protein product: CASSEITDRTEAFF.

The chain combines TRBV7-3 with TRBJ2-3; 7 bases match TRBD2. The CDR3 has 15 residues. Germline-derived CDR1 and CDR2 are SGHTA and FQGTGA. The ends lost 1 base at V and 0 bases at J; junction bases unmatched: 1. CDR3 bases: TGTGCCAGCAGCTTAATGCGGGGGAGCACAGATACGCAGTATTTT. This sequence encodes CASSLMRGSTDTQYF.

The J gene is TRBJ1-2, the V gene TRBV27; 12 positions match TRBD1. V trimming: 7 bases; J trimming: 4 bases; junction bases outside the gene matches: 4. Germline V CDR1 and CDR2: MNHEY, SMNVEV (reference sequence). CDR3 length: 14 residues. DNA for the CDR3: TGTGCCAGCAAAGGGACAGGGGGCGCCTATGGCTACACCTTC. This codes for CASKGTGGAYGYTF.

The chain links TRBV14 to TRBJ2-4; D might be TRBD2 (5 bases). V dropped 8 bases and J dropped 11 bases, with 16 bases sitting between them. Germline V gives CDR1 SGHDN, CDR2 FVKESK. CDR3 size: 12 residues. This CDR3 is CASGIVFGVQYF. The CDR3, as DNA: TGTGCCAGCGGCATCGTCTTCGGGGTTCAGTACTTC.

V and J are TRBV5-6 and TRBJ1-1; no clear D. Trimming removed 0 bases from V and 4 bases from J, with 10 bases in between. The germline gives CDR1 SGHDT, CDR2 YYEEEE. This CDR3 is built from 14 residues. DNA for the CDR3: TGTGCCAGCAGCTTGGGGCCAAAGTCCACTGAAGCTTTCTTT. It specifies CASSLGPKSTEAFF.

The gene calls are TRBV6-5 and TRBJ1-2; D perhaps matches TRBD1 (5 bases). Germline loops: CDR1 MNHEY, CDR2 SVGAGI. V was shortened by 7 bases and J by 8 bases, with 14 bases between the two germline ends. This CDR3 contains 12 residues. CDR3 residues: CASTNRGRGYTF. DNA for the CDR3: TGTGCCAGCACCAACCGGGGGAGAGGCTACACCTTC.